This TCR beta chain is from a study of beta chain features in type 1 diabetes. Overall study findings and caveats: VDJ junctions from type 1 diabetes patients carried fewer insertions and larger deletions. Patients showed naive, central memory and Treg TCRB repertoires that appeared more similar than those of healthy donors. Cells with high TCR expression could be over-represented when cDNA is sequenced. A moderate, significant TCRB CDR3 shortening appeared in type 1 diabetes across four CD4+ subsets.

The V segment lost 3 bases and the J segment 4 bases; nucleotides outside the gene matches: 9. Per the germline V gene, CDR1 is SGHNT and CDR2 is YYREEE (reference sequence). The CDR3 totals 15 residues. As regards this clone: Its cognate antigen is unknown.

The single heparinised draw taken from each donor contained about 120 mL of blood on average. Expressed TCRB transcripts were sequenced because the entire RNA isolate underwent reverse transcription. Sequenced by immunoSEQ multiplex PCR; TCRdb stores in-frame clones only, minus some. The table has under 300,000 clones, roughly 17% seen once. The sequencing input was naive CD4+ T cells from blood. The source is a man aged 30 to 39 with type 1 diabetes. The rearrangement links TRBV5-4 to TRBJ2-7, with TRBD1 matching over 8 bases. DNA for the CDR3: TGTGCCAGCAGCTCCACAGGGGGACTGGAATACGAGCAGTACTTC. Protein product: CASSSTGGLEYEQYF.